A single T cell receptor beta chain is shown here with its context. This specimen belongs to a study of cytomegalovirus exposure and HLA in healthy donors. This CDR3 region has 14 residues. Germline V lookup: CDR1 MDHEN, CDR2 SYDVKM. V was trimmed by 7 bases and J by 0 bases, leaving 11 bases between them. Here immunoSEQ multiplex PCR was the method, and the copy in TCRdb shows in-frame clones only, minus some. Of about 49,000 clones in the sample, roughly 92% were seen once. The receptor comes from a young man in good health and CMV-seronegative. This sequence joins TRBV28 and TRBJ2-3; tentative D call: TRBD2 (6 bases). What was sequenced was PBMCs. CDR3 region: CASNKAGSTDTQYF. DNA for the CDR3: TGTGCCAGCAACAAAGCGGGTAGCACAGATACGCAGTATTTT.